This T cell receptor beta chain came from a study of blood T cell repertoires in COVID-19 (dated by TCRdb to about 2020). Describing the broader study: The collaborator samples originated in the United States, Italy and Spain and spanned the acute and convalescent phases of COVID-19. The material from the prospective study consisted of cDNA or gDNA derived from T cells, B-cell-depleted T cells, or PBMCs. Subjects who had been exposed to COVID-19, were actively infected with it, or had recovered from it provided the deeply sampled blood TCRbeta repertoires that made up the dataset. The repertoires were released in a freely available public database meant as a resource for research on the immune response to SARS-CoV-2. Samples came from the ongoing ImmuneRACE study (first 160 participants) plus 1,254 subjects from 6 global collaborators. Sample metadata almost always included a de-identified subject ID, COVID-19 status, age in years and sex. Where available, HLA class I and class II types were obtained from metadata supplied by the sample provider rather than from assay-based typing.

A word on this clone: It has no known antigen specificity. Base qualities are missing; no much larger clone stands one base away.

Each collaborating institution followed its own protocols to collect whole blood in K2EDTA tubes. Collaborator samples were shipped for TCRbeta analysis as frozen whole blood, isolated PBMCs, or DNA extracted from either sample type. According to the germline V gene, CDR1 reads MGHRA and CDR2 reads YSYEKL. The CDR3 contains 15 residues, cysteine and phenylalanine counted. CDR3 DNA only is kept here, 45 bases in frame from base 1. V drops 8 bases and J drops 7 bases, leaving 23 bases in between. Study-level results and caveats: The amount of clinical and demographic metadata varied by source and participant and was provided uncurated.

The immunoSEQ Assay, a bias-controlled multiplex PCR, was used to amplify TCRbeta CDR3 regions from genomic DNA. Concerning the study's data processing: Within the assay, amplification of reference gene primers was used to estimate how many nucleated cells each sample contained. To quantify the absolute abundance of each unique TCRbeta CDR3 rearrangement, sequence reads were collapsed and filtered. For each sample, productive Simpson clonality was calculated by taking the square root of Simpson's diversity index across productive rearrangements. The immuneACCESS repertoire file appears here via TCRdb, limited to in-frame rearrangements. These files lack a portion of the clones; in checked studies, under half of the deficit traces to unresolved V genes, and the cause of the others is not known. D and trimming were read from the DNA, whereas the V and J calls and clone size are those reported in that table. The table for this sample lists about 180,000 clones; more than 70% of them were counted only once. Jointly, the top ten make up roughly 4% of the sample.

This receptor chain uses TRBV4-1 and TRBJ2-5, with no D gene named confidently. The sample was peripheral blood. This receptor was obtained from a woman aged 25 to 39 with acute or convalescent COVID-19. CDR3 loop: CASLNPEIKELTQYF. The base sequence is TGCGCCAGCTTGAACCCTGAGATCAAAGAGTTGACCCAGTACTTC.